This TCR beta chain was captured in a study of OX40 agonist ivuxolimab in advanced cancers. General study findings and limits: At 0.1-3.0 mg/kg, partial responders had clonal expansion among the lowest observed. Nonresponders, in some cases, also had low normalized T-cell clonal expansion. The average count of expanded clones was higher among CD8+ T cells than among CD4+. At 0.1 to 3.0 mg/kg, CD4+ and CD8+ blood T cells expanded clonally by week 6.

The CDR3 runs 14 residues. V gave up 5 bases and J gave up 6 bases; unmatched junction bases: 2. Germline V lookup: CDR1 SEHNR, CDR2 FQNEAQ (reference sequence). Libraries were prepared by immunoSEQ multiplex PCR; TCRdb keeps only in-frame clonotypes and omits some of them. The profile shows tens of thousands of clones, roughly 82% of them singletons. About this clone: Its antigen is not known.

Sequences were derived from CD4+ or CD8+ T cells sorted from blood, sampled in a trial of the OX40 agonist ivuxolimab. The chain recombines TRBV7-9 with TRBJ1-4, with 11 bases aligning to TRBD1. The clonotype comes from an adult with an advanced solid tumor such as melanoma, head and neck, liver or kidney cancer. Here the CDR3 reads CASSTGQGDEKLFF. The DNA of the CDR3 is TGTGCCAGCAGCACGGGACAGGGGGATGAAAAACTGTTTTTT.